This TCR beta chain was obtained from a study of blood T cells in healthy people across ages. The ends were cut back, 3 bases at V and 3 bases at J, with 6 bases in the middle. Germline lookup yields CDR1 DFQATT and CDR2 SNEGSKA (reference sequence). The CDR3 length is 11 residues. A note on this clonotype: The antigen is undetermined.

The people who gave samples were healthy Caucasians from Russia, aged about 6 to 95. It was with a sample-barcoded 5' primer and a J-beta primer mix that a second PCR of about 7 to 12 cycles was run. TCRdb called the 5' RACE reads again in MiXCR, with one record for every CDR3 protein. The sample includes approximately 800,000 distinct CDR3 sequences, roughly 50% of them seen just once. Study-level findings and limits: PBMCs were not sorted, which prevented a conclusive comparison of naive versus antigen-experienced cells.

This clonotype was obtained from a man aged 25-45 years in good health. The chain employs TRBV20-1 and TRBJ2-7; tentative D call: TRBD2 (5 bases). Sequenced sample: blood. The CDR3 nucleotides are TGCAGTGCTAGCGGGAACTACGAGCAGTACTTC. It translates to CSASGNYEQYF.